These T cell receptor beta chains were read from a single sample in a study of blood T cell repertoires in COVID-19. The repertoire was sequenced with immunoSEQ multiplex PCR; TCRdb's copy has only in-frame clones and lacks some. The top ten hold 2% to 2.5% of the sample, which has about 220,000 clones, roughly 80% seen once. Sequenced sample: peripheral blood. The receptors originated from a woman aged 55-69 years with acute or convalescent COVID-19. CDR3s include the opening cysteine and the closing phenylalanine or tryptophan. D genes are given only for firm matches. Clone size is not always given. Where it is, it says once, few, many or a class for expanded clones.

size: NA
V: TRBV28
J: TRBJ1-1
D: NA
CDR3: CASSFYVQGDLEAFF
DNA: TGTGCCAGCAGTTTTTATGTACAAGGAGACCTTGAAGCTTTCTTT

size: NA
V: TRBV24-1
J: TRBJ1-1
D: NA
CDR3: CATRALYGTEAFF
DNA: TGTGCCACCAGGGCCCTGTATGGTACTGAAGCTTTCTTT

size: NA
V: TRBV12-3/TRBV12-4
J: TRBJ2-7
D: NA
CDR3: CASSPGLYEQYF
DNA: TGTGCCAGCAGTCCGGGACTCTACGAGCAGTACTTC

size: once
V: TRBV4-2
J: TRBJ2-1
D: TRBD2
CDR3: CASSLELAGGPWEQFF
DNA: TGTGCCAGCAGCCTCGAGCTAGCGGGGGGGCCTTGGGAGCAGTTCTTC

size: few
V: TRBV7-6
J: TRBJ1-1
D: NA
CDR3: CASSPWRSAGVEAFF
DNA: TGTGCCAGCAGCCCTTGGCGGTCTGCCGGAGTTGAAGCTTTCTTT

size: NA
V: TRBV9
J: TRBJ2-5
D: NA
CDR3: CASSVDSPPQETQYF
DNA: TGTGCCAGCAGCGTAGACTCACCACCACAAGAGACCCAGTACTTC

size: NA
V: TRBV11-2
J: TRBJ1-2
D: NA
CDR3: CASSLGGNYGYTF
DNA: TGTGCCAGCAGCTTGGGGGGGAACTATGGCTACACCTTC

size: NA
V: TRBV5-1
J: TRBJ1-1
D: TRBD1
CDR3: CASSQRTGTWGNTEAFF
DNA: TGCGCCAGCAGCCAAAGGACAGGCACATGGGGGAACACTGAAGCTTTCTTT

size: NA
V: TRBV25-1
J: TRBJ2-3
D: NA
CDR3: CASSPGMRTSDTQYF
DNA: TGTGCCAGCAGTCCCGGGATGAGAACGTCAGATACGCAGTATTTT

size: NA
V: TRBV30
J: TRBJ1-1
D: NA
CDR3: CAWSVVYRNTEAFF
DNA: TGTGCCTGGAGTGTAGTTTACAGGAACACTGAAGCTTTCTTT

size: NA
V: TRBV4-3
J: TRBJ1-2
D: NA
CDR3: CASSQVDRSHGYTF
DNA: TGCGCCAGCAGCCAGGTTGACAGGTCTCATGGCTACACCTTC

size: NA
V: TRBV20-1
J: TRBJ1-2
D: NA
CDR3: CRLGTWNGYTF
DNA: TGCAGGCTCGGGACTTGGAATGGCTACACCTTC

size: NA
V: TRBV4-2
J: TRBJ1-2
D: NA
CDR3: CASSQGGRNYGYTF
DNA: TGTGCCAGCAGCCAAGGGGGCCGGAACTATGGCTACACCTTC

size: NA
V: TRBV9
J: TRBJ1-2
D: TRBD1
CDR3: CASSVGGTGEGGYTF
DNA: TGTGCCAGCAGCGTAGGAGGGACAGGGGAAGGCGGCTACACCTTC

size: NA
V: TRBV7-9
J: TRBJ1-2
D: NA
CDR3: CASSLARHGYTF
DNA: TGTGCCAGCAGCCTAGCCAGGCACGGCTACACCTTC

size: NA
V: TRBV5-5
J: TRBJ1-4
D: TRBD1
CDR3: CASSRRQGDNEKLFF
DNA: TGTGCCAGCAGCCGCAGACAGGGGGATAATGAAAAACTGTTTTTT

size: NA
V: TRBV5-1
J: TRBJ2-2
D: NA
CDR3: CASSLGQSTGELFF
DNA: TGCGCCAGCAGCTTGGGACAGTCCACCGGGGAGCTGTTTTTT

size: NA
V: TRBV27
J: TRBJ2-1
D: TRBD2
CDR3: CASSLAGGRNNEQFF
DNA: TGTGCCAGCAGTTTAGCGGGGGGGAGGAACAATGAGCAGTTCTTC

size: NA
V: TRBV5-1
J: TRBJ2-1
D: NA
CDR3: CASNKGLESYNEQFF
DNA: TGCGCCAGCAATAAGGGACTGGAATCCTACAATGAGCAGTTCTTC

size: NA
V: TRBV28
J: TRBJ1-4
D: NA
CDR3: CASSLFPWREEKLFF
DNA: TGTGCCAGCAGTTTATTTCCCTGGAGGGAAGAAAAACTGTTTTTT

size: NA
V: TRBV6-5
J: TRBJ2-3
D: NA
CDR3: CASSGTGTDTQYF
DNA: TGTGCCAGCAGCGGGACTGGCACAGATACGCAGTATTTT

size: NA
V: TRBV6-5
J: TRBJ1-3
D: NA
CDR3: CASSYDSSGNTIYF
DNA: TGTGCCAGCAGTTACGACAGCTCTGGAAACACCATATATTTT

size: once
V: TRBV4-3
J: TRBJ2-7
D: NA
CDR3: CASSQGPETYEQYF
DNA: TGCGCCAGCAGCCAAGGCCCAGAAACCTACGAGCAGTACTTC

size: NA
V: TRBV10-3
J: TRBJ1-4
D: TRBD1
CDR3: CAISPQGAREKLFF
DNA: TGTGCCATCAGTCCACAGGGGGCGAGAGAAAAACTGTTTTTT

size: NA
V: TRBV28
J: TRBJ1-1
D: NA
CDR3: CASSQGRTEAFF
DNA: TGTGCCAGCAGCCAGGGGCGAACTGAAGCTTTCTTT

size: NA
V: TRBV6-1
J: TRBJ2-5
D: NA
CDR3: CASSVGNFSQQETQYF
DNA: TGTGCCAGCAGTGTCGGGAACTTTAGCCAACAAGAGACCCAGTACTTC

size: NA
V: TRBV27
J: TRBJ1-2
D: NA
CDR3: CASADTTFFGGYTF
DNA: TGTGCCAGCGCGGACACCACGTTCTTTGGAGGCTACACCTTC

size: NA
V: TRBV10-3
J: TRBJ2-7
D: NA
CDR3: CAAASVGEQYF
DNA: TGTGCCGCGGCGTCGGTCGGGGAGCAGTACTTC

size: NA
V: TRBV5-6
J: TRBJ1-6
D: TRBD1
CDR3: CASSVLGQDSSPLHF
DNA: TGTGCCAGCAGCGTCCTGGGACAGGATAGTTCACCCCTCCACTTT

size: NA
V: TRBV2
J: TRBJ2-2
D: NA
CDR3: CASSGQGHTGELFF
DNA: TGTGCCAGCAGTGGCCAGGGTCACACCGGGGAGCTGTTTTTT

size: NA
V: TRBV5-1
J: TRBJ1-2
D: NA
CDR3: CASSRIPSTDNYGYTF
DNA: TGCGCCAGCAGCCGTATTCCCTCGACAGATAACTATGGCTACACCTTC

size: few
V: TRBV5-1
J: TRBJ2-7
D: TRBD1
CDR3: CASSKHPGTGSYEQYF
DNA: TGCGCCAGCAGCAAACATCCCGGGACAGGGTCCTACGAGCAGTACTTC

size: few
V: TRBV5-6
J: TRBJ1-2
D: NA
CDR3: CASSLDRSYGYTF
DNA: TGTGCCAGCAGCTTGGACAGATCCTATGGCTACACCTTC

size: NA
V: TRBV15
J: TRBJ1-4
D: NA
CDR3: CATSRAARGSEKLFF
DNA: TGTGCCACCAGCAGAGCAGCCAGGGGCAGTGAAAAACTGTTTTTT

size: NA
V: TRBV12-3/TRBV12-4
J: TRBJ1-1
D: NA
CDR3: CASSRSFTEAFF
DNA: TGTGCCAGCAGTCGGAGTTTTACTGAAGCTTTCTTT

size: NA
V: TRBV11-2
J: TRBJ2-1
D: TRBD2
CDR3: CASSLGVLTSGGEEQFF
DNA: TGTGCCAGCAGCTTAGGGGTTCTGACTAGCGGGGGGGAAGAGCAGTTCTTC

size: NA
V: TRBV7-9
J: TRBJ2-1
D: TRBD2
CDR3: CASSLVGLAGGLSYNEQFF
DNA: TGTGCCAGCAGCTTAGTAGGGCTAGCGGGGGGCCTCTCCTACAATGAGCAGTTCTTC

size: NA
V: TRBV30
J: TRBJ2-1
D: TRBD2
CDR3: CAWMAGGPGEQFF
DNA: TGTGCCTGGATGGCGGGGGGGCCGGGTGAGCAGTTCTTC

size: NA
V: TRBV10-3
J: TRBJ2-3
D: TRBD2
CDR3: CAINPSGGAGGDTQYF
DNA: TGTGCCATCAACCCTAGCGGGGGGGCCGGAGGAGATACGCAGTATTTT

size: NA
V: TRBV7-9
J: TRBJ1-1
D: NA
CDR3: CASSSRTENTEAFF
DNA: TGTGCCAGCAGCTCCCGGACAGAGAACACTGAAGCTTTCTTT

size: NA
V: TRBV2
J: TRBJ2-7
D: NA
CDR3: CASSPRSYEQYF
DNA: TGTGCCAGCAGCCCCAGGTCCTACGAGCAGTACTTC

size: few
V: TRBV19
J: TRBJ1-1
D: NA
CDR3: CASNEGAGTEAFF
DNA: TGTGCCAGTAATGAAGGGGCCGGCACTGAAGCTTTCTTT

size: NA
V: TRBV4-2
J: TRBJ1-5
D: NA
CDR3: CASSQNEGQPQHF
DNA: TGTGCCAGCAGCCAAAATGAGGGTCAGCCCCAGCATTTT

size: NA
V: TRBV28
J: TRBJ2-6
D: NA
CDR3: CASSSGGANVLTF
DNA: TGTGCCAGCAGTTCCGGGGGGGCCAACGTCCTGACTTTC

size: NA
V: TRBV5-1
J: TRBJ2-2
D: TRBD2
CDR3: CASSELAGGSTGELFF
DNA: TGCGCCAGCAGCGAACTAGCGGGGGGATCGACCGGGGAGCTGTTTTTT

size: NA
V: TRBV4-1
J: TRBJ1-1
D: NA
CDR3: CASSQVSLGTNTEAFF
DNA: TGCGCCAGCAGCCAAGTTAGTCTGGGGACAAACACTGAAGCTTTCTTT

size: NA
V: TRBV20-1
J: TRBJ1-4
D: NA
CDR3: CSARQGRKLFF
DNA: TGCAGTGCTAGGCAGGGGAGAAAACTGTTTTTT

size: once
V: TRBV5-6
J: TRBJ1-5
D: NA
CDR3: CASSSKGGSNQPQHF
DNA: TGTGCCAGCAGCTCGAAAGGAGGGAGCAATCAGCCCCAGCATTTT

size: NA
V: TRBV19
J: TRBJ2-6
D: TRBD1
CDR3: CASSIRGTGLSGANVLTF
DNA: TGTGCCAGTAGTATAAGGGGGACAGGGTTGTCTGGGGCCAACGTCCTGACTTTC

size: NA
V: TRBV5-1
J: TRBJ2-2
D: NA
CDR3: CASSLGQNTGELFF
DNA: TGCGCCAGCAGCTTAGGACAGAACACCGGGGAGCTGTTTTTT

size: once
V: TRBV30
J: TRBJ1-2
D: TRBD1
CDR3: CAWSIGTGLGYGYTF
DNA: TGTGCCTGGAGTATTGGGACAGGCCTAGGTTATGGCTACACCTTC

size: NA
V: TRBV19
J: TRBJ1-1
D: NA
CDR3: CASSIAGQSNTEAFF
DNA: TGTGCCAGTAGTATCGCCGGACAGTCGAACACTGAAGCTTTCTTT

size: NA
V: TRBV18
J: TRBJ2-7
D: TRBD2
CDR3: CASSFVAGGPLYEQYF
DNA: TGTGCCAGCTCATTCGTAGCGGGGGGGCCCCTCTACGAGCAGTACTTC

size: few
V: TRBV2
J: TRBJ1-4
D: TRBD1
CDR3: CASRRTGTGASGTEKLFF
DNA: TGTGCCAGCAGGAGGACCGGGACAGGGGCCTCGGGGACTGAAAAACTGTTTTTT

size: NA
V: TRBV11-2
J: TRBJ1-2
D: NA
CDR3: CASSLGGGAGTF
DNA: TGTGCCAGCAGCCTAGGAGGAGGGGCGGGCACCTTC

size: NA
V: TRBV3-1/TRBV3-2
J: TRBJ1-1
D: TRBD1
CDR3: CASRGGTGMNTEAFF
DNA: TGTGCCAGCAGGGGTGGGACAGGGATGAACACTGAAGCTTTCTTT